Sequencing of this T cell receptor beta chain was carried out in a study of T cell repertoires in ileal Crohn's disease. Study-level information: At postoperative colonoscopy, neoterminal ileum biopsies were taken as M6. Broader study findings: Clonal expansions were more frequent in active smokers than non-smokers at surgery.

CDR1 SSHAT and CDR2 FNYEAQ come from the germline V gene (reference sequence). V dropped 4 bases and J dropped 11 bases, with 17 bases sitting between them. This CDR3 region has 13 residues. Sample time point: neoterminal ileum biopsy at postoperative endoscopy, about 6 months after surgery. Profiling relied on immunoSEQ multiplex PCR, and the TCRdb table lists in-frame clones only, not all of them. This table holds about 2,400 clones, around 84% found once. Details on this clone: Its antigen is unidentified.

This chain connects TRBV7-7 to TRBJ1-1; weak D call: TRBD1 (5 bases). Input material: ileal tissue. This TCR came from an adult with Crohn's disease. Written as DNA, the CDR3 is TGTGCCAGCAGCTCCGGCTTCCGGGGGTTGGCTTTCTTT. Translating it yields CASSSGFRGLAFF.